The sequence of this T cell receptor beta chain was determined in a study of blood T cell repertoires in COVID-19 (dated by TCRdb to the early 2020s). For the study in its entirety: Collaborator samples came from the United States, Italy and Spain and covered acute and convalescent phases of COVID-19. The prospective study material was composed of cDNA or gDNA derived from T cells, B-cell-depleted T cells, or PBMCs. Deeply sampled blood TCRbeta repertoires from subjects exposed to, actively infected with, or recovered from COVID-19 were included in the dataset. The repertoires were released in a freely available public database meant as a resource for research on the immune response to SARS-CoV-2. The samples were drawn from the first 160 participants of the ongoing ImmuneRACE study and from over 950 subjects provided by 6 global collaborators. Nearly every sample came with metadata listing a de-identified subject ID, COVID-19 status, age in years and sex. Where available, HLA class I and class II types were obtained from metadata supplied by the sample provider rather than from assay-based typing.

General study outcomes and caveats: The amount of clinical and demographic metadata varied by source and participant and was provided uncurated.

Of note for this clone: The antigen it recognizes is unknown. Within one base of it there is no much larger clone, and no base qualities were kept.

TCRbeta CDR3 regions were amplified from genomic DNA using the immunoSEQ Assay, a bias-controlled multiplex PCR. Regarding the original processing steps: Within the assay, amplification of reference gene primers was used to estimate how many nucleated cells each sample contained. To quantify the absolute abundance of each unique TCRbeta CDR3 rearrangement, sequence reads were collapsed and filtered. For each sample, productive Simpson clonality was calculated as the square root of Simpson's diversity index across productive rearrangements. In TCRdb, the immuneACCESS table is reduced to in-frame sequences with V and J assigned. These tables do not hold every clone; where another copy was compared, an unresolved V gene accounts for under half, and the others remain unexplained. The DNA gave D and trimming, while V, J and clone size come from that table. The sample table records approximately 500,000 clones; 75% to 90% of these occur just once. The leading ten clones occupy approximately 3.4% of the sample.

Collaborating institutions collected whole blood in K2EDTA tubes following their own protocols. For TCRbeta analysis, collaborators shipped samples as frozen whole blood, isolated PBMCs, or DNA extracted from either of those sample types. What was sequenced was peripheral blood. The sequence derives from a human donor in a cohort sampled during active COVID-19.

The CDR3 is CASSLGTPSTNEKLFF. The bases read TGTGCCAGCAGCTTGGGGACACCTTCAACTAATGAAAAACTGTTTTTT. The rearrangement combines TRBV5-4 with TRBJ1-4; 5 matching bases give a weak D call of TRBD1. Reading the germline V gene (reference sequence) gives CDR1 SGHNT and CDR2 YYREEE. The cysteine opens and the phenylalanine closes a CDR3 of 16 amino acids. Only CDR3 DNA is held: 48 bases, read in frame from base 1. Relative to germline, V is 0 bases shorter and J is 0 bases shorter, with 9 bases between their ends.